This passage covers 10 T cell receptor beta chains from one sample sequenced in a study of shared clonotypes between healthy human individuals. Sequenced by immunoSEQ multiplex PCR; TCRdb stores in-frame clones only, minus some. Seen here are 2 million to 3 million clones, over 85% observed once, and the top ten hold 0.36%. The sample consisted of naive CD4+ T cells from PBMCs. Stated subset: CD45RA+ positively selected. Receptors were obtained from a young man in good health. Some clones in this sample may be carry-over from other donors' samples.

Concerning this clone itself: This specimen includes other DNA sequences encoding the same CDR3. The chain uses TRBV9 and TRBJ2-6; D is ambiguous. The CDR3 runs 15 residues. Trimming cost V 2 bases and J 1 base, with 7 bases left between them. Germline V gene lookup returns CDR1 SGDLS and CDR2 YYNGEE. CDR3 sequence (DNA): TGTGCCAGCAGCGTTCTGGGGTCTGGGGCCAACGTCCTGACTTTC. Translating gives CASSVLGSGANVLTF.

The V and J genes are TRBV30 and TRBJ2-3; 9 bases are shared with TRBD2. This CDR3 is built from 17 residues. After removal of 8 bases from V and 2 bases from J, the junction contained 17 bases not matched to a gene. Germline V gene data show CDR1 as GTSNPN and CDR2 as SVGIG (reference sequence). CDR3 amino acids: CALLLRAGGRITDTQYF. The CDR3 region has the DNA TGTGCCCTACTCCTGAGGGCGGGAGGGCGTATCACAGATACGCAGTATTTT.

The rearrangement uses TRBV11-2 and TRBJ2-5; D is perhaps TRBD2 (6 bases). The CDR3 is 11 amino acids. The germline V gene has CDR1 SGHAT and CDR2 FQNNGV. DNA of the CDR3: TGTACCCGTTTACGGGAGGAGACCCAGTACTTC. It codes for CTRLREETQYF.

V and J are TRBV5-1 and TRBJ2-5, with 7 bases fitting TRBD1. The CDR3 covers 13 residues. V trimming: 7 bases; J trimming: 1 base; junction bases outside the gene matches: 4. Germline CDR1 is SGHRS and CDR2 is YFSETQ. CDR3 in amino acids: CASGGQLQETQYF. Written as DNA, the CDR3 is TGCGCCAGCGGGGGACAGCTCCAAGAGACCCAGTACTTC. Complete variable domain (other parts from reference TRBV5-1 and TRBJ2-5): KAGVTQTPRYLIKTRGQQVTLSCSPISGHRSVSWYQQTPGQGLQFLFEYFSETQRNKGNFPGRFSGRQFSNSRSEMNVSTLELGDSALYLCASGGQLQETQYFGPGTRLLVL.

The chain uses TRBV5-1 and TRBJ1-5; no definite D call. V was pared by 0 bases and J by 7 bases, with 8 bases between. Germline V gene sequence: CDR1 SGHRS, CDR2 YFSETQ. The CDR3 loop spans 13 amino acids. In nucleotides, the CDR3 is TGCGCCAGCAGCTTGGGGTCGCGGCAGCCCCAGCATTTT. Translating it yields CASSLGSRQPQHF.

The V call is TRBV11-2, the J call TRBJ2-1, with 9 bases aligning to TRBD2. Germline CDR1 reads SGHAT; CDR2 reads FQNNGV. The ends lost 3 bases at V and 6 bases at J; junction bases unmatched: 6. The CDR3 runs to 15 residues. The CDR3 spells CASSFVAGALNEQFF. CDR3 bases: TGTGCCAGCAGCTTTGTAGCGGGAGCCCTCAATGAGCAGTTCTTC.

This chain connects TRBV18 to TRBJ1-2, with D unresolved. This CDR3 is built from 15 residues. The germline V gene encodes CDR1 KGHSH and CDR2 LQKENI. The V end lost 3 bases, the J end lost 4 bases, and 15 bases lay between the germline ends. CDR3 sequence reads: CASSPAIIKGYGYTF. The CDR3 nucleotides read TGTGCCAGCTCACCGGCCATTATCAAGGGCTATGGCTACACCTTC.

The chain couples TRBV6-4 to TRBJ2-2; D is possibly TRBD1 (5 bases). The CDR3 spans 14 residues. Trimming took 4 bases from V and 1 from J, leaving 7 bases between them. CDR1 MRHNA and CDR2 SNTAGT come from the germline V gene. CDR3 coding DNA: TGTGCCAGCAGTGCCGGACAGAACACCGGGGAGCTGTTTTTT. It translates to CASSAGQNTGELFF.

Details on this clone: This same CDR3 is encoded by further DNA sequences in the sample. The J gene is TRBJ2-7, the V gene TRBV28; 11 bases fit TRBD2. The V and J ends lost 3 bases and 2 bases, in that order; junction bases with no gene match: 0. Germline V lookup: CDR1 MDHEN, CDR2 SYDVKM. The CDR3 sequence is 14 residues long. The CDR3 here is CASSLTSGTYEQYF. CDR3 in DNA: TGTGCCAGCAGTTTGACTAGCGGGACCTACGAGCAGTACTTC. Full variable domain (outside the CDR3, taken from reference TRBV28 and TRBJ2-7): DVKVTQSSRYLVKRTGEKVFLECVQDMDHENMFWYRQDPGLGLRLIYFSYDVKMKEKGDIPEGYSVSREKKERFSLILESASTNQTSMYLCASSLTSGTYEQYFGPGTRLTVT.

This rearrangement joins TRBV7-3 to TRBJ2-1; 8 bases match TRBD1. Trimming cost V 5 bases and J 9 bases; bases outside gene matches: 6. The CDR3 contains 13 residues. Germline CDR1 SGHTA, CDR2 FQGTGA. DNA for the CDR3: TGTGCCAGCAGCATTGCAGGGGGCAGTGAGCAGTTCTTC. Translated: CASSIAGGSEQFF.